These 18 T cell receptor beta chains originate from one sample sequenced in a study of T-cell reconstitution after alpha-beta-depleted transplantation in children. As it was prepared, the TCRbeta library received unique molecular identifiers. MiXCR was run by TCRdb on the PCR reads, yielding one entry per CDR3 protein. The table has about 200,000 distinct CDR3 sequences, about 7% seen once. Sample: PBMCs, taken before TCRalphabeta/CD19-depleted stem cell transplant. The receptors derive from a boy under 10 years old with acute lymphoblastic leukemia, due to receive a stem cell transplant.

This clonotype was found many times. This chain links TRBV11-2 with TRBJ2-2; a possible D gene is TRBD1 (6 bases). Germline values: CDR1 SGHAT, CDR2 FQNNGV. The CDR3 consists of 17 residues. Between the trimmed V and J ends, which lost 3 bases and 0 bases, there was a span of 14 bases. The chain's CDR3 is CASSFLTNRANTGELFF. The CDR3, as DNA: TGTGCCAGCAGCTTTTTAACCAACAGGGCGAACACCGGGGAGCTGTTTTTT.

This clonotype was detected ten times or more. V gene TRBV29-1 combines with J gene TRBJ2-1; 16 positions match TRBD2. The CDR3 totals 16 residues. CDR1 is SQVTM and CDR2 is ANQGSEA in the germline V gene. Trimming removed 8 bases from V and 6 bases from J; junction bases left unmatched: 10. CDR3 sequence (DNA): TGCAGCACGGGGACTAGCGGGAGGGGGGGGTTCAATGAGCAGTTCTTC. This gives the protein CSTGTSGRGGFNEQFF.

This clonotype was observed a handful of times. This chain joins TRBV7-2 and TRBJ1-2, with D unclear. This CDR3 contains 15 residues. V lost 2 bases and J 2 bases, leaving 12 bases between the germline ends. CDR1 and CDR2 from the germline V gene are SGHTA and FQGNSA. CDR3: CASSLISQANYGYTF. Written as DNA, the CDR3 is TGTGCCAGCAGCTTAATAAGCCAGGCAAACTATGGCTACACCTTC.

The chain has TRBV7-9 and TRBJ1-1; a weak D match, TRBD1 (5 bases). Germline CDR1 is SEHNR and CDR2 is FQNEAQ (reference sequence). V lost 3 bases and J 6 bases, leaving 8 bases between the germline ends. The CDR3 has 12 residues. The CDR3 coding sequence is TGTGCCAGCAGCTTGGAGGGGCCTGAAGCTTTCTTT. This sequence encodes CASSLEGPEAFF.

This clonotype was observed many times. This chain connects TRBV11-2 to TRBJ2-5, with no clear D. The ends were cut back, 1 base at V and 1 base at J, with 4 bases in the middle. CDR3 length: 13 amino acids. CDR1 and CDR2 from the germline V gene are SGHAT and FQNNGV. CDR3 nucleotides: TGTGCCAGCAGCTTAGGGGGCCAAGAGACCCAGTACTTC. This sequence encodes CASSLGGQETQYF.

CDR3 amino acids: CASSLSLAGFQTGELFF. CDR3 sequence (DNA): TGTGCCAGCAGCTTGAGTCTAGCGGGATTCCAAACCGGGGAGCTGTTTTTT. This rearrangement joins TRBV5-5 to TRBJ2-2; 9 bases are shared with TRBD2. Germline V gene data show CDR1 as SGHKS and CDR2 as YYEKEE (reference sequence). The length of the CDR3 is 17 residues. J lost 5 bases, V lost 1 base, and 9 bases had no gene match.

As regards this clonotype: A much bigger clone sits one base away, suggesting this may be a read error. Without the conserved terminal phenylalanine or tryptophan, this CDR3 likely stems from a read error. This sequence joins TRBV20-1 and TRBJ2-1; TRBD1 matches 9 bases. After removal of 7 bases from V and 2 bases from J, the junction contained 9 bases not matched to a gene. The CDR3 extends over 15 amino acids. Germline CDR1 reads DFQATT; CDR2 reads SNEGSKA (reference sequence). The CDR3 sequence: CSVGPGQGTYNEQFY. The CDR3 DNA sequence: TGCAGTGTTGGACCGGGACAGGGAACCTACAATGAGCAGTTCTAC.

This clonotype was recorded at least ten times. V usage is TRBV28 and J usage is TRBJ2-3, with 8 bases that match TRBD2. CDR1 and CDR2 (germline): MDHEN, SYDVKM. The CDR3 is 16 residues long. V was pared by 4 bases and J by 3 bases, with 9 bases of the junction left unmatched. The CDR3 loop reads CASSSPREGKTDTQYF. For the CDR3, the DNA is TGTGCCAGCAGTTCCCCTCGGGAGGGTAAGACAGATACGCAGTATTTT.

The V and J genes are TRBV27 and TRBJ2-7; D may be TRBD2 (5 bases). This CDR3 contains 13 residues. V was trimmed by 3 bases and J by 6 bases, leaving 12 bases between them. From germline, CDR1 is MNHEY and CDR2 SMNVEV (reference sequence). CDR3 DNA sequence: TGTGCCAGCAGTTTTGTTGGCGGGTTCGAGCAGTACTTC. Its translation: CASSFVGGFEQYF.

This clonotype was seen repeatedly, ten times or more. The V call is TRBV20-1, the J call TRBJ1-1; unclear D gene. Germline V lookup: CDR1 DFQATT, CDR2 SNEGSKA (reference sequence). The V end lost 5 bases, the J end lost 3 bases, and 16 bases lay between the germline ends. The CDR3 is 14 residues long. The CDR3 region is CSAGPYRAYTEAFF. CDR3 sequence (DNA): TGCAGTGCTGGTCCTTATAGGGCCTACACTGAAGCTTTCTTT.

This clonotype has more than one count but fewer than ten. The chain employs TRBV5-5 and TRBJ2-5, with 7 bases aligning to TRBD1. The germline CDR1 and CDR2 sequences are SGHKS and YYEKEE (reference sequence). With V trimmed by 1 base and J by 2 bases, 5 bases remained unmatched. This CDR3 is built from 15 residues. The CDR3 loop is CASSLSPGGQETQYF. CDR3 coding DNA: TGTGCCAGCAGCTTGTCTCCAGGGGGTCAAGAGACCCAGTACTTC.

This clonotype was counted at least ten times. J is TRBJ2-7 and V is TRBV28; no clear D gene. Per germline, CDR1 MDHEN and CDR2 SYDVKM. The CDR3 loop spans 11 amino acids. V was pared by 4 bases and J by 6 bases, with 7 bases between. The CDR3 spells CASSSPPEQYF. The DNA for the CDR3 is TGTGCCAGCAGTTCGCCCCCCGAGCAGTACTTC. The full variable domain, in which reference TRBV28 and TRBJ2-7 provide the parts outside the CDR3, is DVKVTQSSRYLVKRTGEKVFLECVQDMDHENMFWYRQDPGLGLRLIYFSYDVKMKEKGDIPEGYSVSREKKERFSLILESASTNQTSMYLCASSSPPEQYFGPGTRLTVT.

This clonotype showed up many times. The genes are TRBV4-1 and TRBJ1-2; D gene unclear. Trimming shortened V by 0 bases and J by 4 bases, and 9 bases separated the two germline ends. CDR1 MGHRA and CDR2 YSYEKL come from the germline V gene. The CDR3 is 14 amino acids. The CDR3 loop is CASSQEEFPYGYTF. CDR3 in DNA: TGCGCCAGCAGCCAAGAGGAATTTCCCTATGGCTACACCTTC.

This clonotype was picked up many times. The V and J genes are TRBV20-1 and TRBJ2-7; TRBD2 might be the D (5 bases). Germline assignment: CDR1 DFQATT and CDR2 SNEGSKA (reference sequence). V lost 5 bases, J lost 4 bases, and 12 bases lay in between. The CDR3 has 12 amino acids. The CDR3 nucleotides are TGCAGTGCTGAACTCGGGGAATACGAGCAGTACTTC. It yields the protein CSAELGEYEQYF.

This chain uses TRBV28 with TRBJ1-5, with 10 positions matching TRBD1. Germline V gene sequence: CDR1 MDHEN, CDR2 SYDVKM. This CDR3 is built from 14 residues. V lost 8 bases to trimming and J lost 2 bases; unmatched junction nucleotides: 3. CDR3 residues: CASFGTGGNQPQHF. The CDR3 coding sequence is TGTGCCAGCTTCGGGACAGGGGGCAATCAGCCCCAGCATTTT.

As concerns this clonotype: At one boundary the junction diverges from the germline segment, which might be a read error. CDR3 nucleotides: TGTTCCAGCAGCTTATTTCCGGAGGGATGGAACACTGAAGCTTTCTTT. Translation: CSSSLFPEGWNTEAFF. The chain links TRBV7-9 to TRBJ1-1; no clear D gene. The CDR3 is 16 residues long. In germline, CDR1 is SEHNR, CDR2 FQNEAQ (reference sequence). Together with reference TRBV7-9 and TRBJ1-1, the CDR3 gives the full variable domain: DTGVSQNPRHKITKRGQNVTFRCDPISEHNRLYWYRQTLGQGPEFLTYFQNEAQLEKSRLLSDRFSAERPKGSFSTLEIQRTEQGDSAMYLCSSSLFPEGWNTEAFFGQGTRLTVV.

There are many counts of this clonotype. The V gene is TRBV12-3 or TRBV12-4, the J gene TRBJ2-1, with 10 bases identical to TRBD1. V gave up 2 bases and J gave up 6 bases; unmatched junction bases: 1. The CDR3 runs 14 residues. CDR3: CASSLRDRGNEQFF. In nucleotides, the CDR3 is TGTGCCAGCAGTTTACGGGACAGGGGCAATGAGCAGTTCTTC.

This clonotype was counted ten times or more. CDR3 sequence: CASSSGSYEQYF. Here the CDR3 DNA reads TGTGCCAGCAGCTCCGGCTCCTACGAGCAGTACTTC. J is TRBJ2-7 and V is TRBV27, with D uncertain. Per the germline V gene, CDR1 is MNHEY and CDR2 is SMNVEV (reference sequence). Trimming removed 6 bases at V and 0 bases at J, with 6 bases between. This CDR3 spans 12 amino acids.